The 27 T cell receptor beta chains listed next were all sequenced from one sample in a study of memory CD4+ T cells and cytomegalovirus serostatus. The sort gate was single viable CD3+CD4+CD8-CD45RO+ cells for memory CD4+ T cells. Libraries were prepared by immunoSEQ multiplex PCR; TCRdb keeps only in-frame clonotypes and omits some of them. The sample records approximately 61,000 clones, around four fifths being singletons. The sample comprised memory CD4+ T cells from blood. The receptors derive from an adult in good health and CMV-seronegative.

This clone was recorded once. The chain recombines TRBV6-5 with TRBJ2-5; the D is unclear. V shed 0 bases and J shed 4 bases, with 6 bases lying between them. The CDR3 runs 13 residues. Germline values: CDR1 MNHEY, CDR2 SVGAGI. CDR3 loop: CASSYSGRETQYF. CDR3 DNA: TGTGCCAGCAGTTACTCCGGGCGAGAGACCCAGTACTTC.

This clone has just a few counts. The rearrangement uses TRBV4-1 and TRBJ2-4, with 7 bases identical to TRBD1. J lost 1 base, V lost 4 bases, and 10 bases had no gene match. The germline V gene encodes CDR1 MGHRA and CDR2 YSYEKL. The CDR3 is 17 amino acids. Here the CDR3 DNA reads TGCGCCAGCAGCCTAACCCCCGAGACAGGGGCCAAAAACATTCAGTACTTC. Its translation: CASSLTPETGAKNIQYF.

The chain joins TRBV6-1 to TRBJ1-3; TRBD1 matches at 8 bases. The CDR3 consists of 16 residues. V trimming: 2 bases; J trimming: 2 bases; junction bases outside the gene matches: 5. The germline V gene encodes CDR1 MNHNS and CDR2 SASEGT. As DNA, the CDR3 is TGTGCCAGCAGTGAACAATGGACAGGGACTGGAAACACCATATATTTT. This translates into CASSEQWTGTGNTIYF.

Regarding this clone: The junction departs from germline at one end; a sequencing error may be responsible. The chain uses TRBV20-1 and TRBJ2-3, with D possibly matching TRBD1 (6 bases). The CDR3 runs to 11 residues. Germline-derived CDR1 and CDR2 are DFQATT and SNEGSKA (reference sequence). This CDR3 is CSARGGTTQYF. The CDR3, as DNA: TGCAGTGCCAGAGGGGGTACGACACAGTATTTT.

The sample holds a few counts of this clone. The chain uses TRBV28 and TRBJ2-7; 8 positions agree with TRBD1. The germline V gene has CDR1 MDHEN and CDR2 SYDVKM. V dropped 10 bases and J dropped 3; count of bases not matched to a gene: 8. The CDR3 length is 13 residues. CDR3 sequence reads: CATTGTGRYEQYF. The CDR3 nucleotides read TGTGCCACCACCGGGACAGGACGCTACGAGCAGTACTTC.

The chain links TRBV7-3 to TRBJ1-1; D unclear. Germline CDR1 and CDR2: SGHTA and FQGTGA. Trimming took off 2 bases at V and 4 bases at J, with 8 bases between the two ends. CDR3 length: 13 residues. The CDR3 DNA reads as TGTGCCAGCAGCTTAGATGAGAGCACTGAAGCTTTCTTT. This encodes CASSLDESTEAFF.

The CDR3 coding sequence is TGTGCCAGCAGGAAGATCGGGACTAGCGGGCCTAAGACCCAGTACTTC. The encoded protein is CASRKIGTSGPKTQYF. The chain couples TRBV6-6 to TRBJ2-5, with 12 bases lining up with TRBD2. This CDR3 region has 16 residues. Germline V gene data show CDR1 as MNHNY and CDR2 as SVGAGI (reference sequence). The J segment lost 6 bases and the V segment lost 6 bases, leaving 11 bases of the junction unmatched.

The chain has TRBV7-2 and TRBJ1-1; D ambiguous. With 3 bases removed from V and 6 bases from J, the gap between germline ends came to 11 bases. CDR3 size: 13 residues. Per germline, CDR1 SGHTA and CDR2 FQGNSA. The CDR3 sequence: CASSFGLVAEAFF. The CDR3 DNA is TGTGCCAGCAGCTTCGGGCTAGTCGCTGAAGCTTTCTTT.

As DNA, the CDR3 is TGTGCCACCTTAGACCCTAGCTCCTACGAGCAGTACTTC. Translation: CATLDPSSYEQYF. This chain links TRBV28 with TRBJ2-7, with D unresolved. This CDR3 spans 13 amino acids. The germline V and J ends were trimmed by 10 bases and 0 bases, with 13 bases remaining between them. Germline V gene data show CDR1 as MDHEN and CDR2 as SYDVKM. The full variable domain, in which reference TRBV28 and TRBJ2-7 provide the parts outside the CDR3, is DVKVTQSSRYLVKRTGEKVFLECVQDMDHENMFWYRQDPGLGLRLIYFSYDVKMKEKGDIPEGYSVSREKKERFSLILESASTNQTSMYLCATLDPSSYEQYFGPGTRLTVT.

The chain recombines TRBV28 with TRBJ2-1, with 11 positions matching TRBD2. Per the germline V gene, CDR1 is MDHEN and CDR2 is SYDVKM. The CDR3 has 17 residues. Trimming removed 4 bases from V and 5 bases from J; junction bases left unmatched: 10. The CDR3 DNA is TGTGCCAGCAGTTATTATGGGGGACTAGCGGCGCACAATGAGCAGTTCTTC. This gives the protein CASSYYGGLAAHNEQFF. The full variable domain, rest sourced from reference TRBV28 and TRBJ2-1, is DVKVTQSSRYLVKRTGEKVFLECVQDMDHENMFWYRQDPGLGLRLIYFSYDVKMKEKGDIPEGYSVSREKKERFSLILESASTNQTSMYLCASSYYGGLAAHNEQFFGPGTRLTVL.

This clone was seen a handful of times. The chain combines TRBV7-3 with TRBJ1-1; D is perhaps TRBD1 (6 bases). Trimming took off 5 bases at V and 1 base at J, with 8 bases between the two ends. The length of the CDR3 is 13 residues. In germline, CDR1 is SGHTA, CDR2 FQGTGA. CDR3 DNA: TGTGCCAGCAGCCGACAGGCGAACACTGAAGCTTTCTTT. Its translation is CASSRQANTEAFF.

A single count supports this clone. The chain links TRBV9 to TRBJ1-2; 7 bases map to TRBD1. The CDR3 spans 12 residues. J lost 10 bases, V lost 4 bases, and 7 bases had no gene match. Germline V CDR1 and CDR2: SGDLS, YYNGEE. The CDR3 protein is CASSSPGTDYTF. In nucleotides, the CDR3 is TGTGCCAGCAGCTCCCCCGGGACAGACTACACCTTC.

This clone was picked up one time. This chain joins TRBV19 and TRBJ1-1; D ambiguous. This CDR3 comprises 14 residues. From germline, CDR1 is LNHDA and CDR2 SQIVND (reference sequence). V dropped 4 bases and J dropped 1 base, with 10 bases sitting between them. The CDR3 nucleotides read TGTGCCAGTAGTACCCCGAATGGGAACACTGAAGCTTTCTTT. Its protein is CASSTPNGNTEAFF.

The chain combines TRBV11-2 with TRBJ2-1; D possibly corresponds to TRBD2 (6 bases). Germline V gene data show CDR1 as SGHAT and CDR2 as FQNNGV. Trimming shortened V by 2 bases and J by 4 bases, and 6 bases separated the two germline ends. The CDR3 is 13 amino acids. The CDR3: CASSLSGYNEQFF. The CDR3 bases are TGTGCCAGCAGCTTAAGCGGGTACAATGAGCAGTTCTTC.

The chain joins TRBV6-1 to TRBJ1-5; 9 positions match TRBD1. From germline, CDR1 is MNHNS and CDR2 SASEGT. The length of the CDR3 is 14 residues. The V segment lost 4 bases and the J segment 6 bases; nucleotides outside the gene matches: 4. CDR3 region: CASSAGQGPQPQHF. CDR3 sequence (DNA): TGTGCCAGCAGTGCGGGACAGGGTCCTCAGCCCCAGCATTTT.

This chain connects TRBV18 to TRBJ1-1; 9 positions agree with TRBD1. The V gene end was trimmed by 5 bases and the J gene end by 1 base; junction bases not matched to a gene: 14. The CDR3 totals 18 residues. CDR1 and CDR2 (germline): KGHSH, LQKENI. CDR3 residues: CASSATGQGYSKNTEAFF. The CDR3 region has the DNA TGTGCCAGCTCAGCGACGGGACAGGGTTACTCAAAGAACACTGAAGCTTTCTTT.

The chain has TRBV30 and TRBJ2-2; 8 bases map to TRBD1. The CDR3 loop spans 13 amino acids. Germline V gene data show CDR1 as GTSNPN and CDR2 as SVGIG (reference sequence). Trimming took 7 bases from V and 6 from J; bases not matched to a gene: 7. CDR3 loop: CASGQGKAGELFF. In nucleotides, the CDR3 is TGTGCCTCCGGACAGGGTAAAGCCGGGGAGCTGTTTTTT.

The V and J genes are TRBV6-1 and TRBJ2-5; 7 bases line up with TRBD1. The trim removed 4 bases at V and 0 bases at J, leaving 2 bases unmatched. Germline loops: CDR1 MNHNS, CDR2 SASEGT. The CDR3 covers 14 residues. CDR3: CASSAGTDQETQYF. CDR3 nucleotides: TGTGCCAGCAGTGCGGGGACAGACCAAGAGACCCAGTACTTC.

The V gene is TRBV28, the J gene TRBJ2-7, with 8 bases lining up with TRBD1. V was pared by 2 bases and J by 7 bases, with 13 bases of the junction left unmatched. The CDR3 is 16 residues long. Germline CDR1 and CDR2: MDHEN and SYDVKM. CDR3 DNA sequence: TGTGCCAGCAGTTTACCCCTCGGACAGGGCCGTGGGGAGCAGTACTTC. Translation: CASSLPLGQGRGEQYF.

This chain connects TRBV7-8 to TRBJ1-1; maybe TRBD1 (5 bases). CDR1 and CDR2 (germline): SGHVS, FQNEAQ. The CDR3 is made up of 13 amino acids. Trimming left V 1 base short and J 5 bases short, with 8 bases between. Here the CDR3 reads CASSLGGETEAFF. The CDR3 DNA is TGTGCCAGCAGCTTAGGAGGGGAGACTGAAGCTTTCTTT.

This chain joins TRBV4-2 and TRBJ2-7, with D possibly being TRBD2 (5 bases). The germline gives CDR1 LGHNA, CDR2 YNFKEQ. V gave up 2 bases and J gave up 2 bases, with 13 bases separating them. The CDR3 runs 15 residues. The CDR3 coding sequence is TGTGCCAGCAGCCAATACGGACTGGCAGCCTACGAGCAGTACTTC. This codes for CASSQYGLAAYEQYF.

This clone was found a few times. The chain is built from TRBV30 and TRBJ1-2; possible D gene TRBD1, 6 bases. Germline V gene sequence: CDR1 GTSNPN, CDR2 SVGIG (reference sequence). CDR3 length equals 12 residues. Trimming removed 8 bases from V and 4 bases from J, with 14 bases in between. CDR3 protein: CARGGNTYGYTF. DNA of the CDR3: TGTGCCAGAGGGGGGAATACCTATGGCTACACCTTC.

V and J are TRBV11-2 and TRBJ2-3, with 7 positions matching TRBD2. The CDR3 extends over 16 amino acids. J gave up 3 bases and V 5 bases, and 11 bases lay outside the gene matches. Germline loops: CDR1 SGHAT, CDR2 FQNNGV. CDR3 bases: TGTGCCAGCAGCCCCCCGGGAGGTAGAACGACAGATACGCAGTATTTT. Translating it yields CASSPPGGRTTDTQYF.

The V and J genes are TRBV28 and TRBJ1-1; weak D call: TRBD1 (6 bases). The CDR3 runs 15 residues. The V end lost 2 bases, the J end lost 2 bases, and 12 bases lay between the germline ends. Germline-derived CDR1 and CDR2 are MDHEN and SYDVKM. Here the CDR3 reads CASSLGGGGNTEAFF. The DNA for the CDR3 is TGTGCCAGCAGTTTAGGAGGGGGAGGCAACACTGAAGCTTTCTTT.

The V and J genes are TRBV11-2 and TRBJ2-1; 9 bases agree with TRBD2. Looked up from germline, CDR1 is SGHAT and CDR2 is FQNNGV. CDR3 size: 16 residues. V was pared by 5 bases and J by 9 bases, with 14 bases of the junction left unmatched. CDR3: CASSPLAGEKSGEQFF. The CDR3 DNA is TGTGCCAGCAGCCCATTAGCGGGAGAGAAATCCGGTGAGCAGTTCTTC.

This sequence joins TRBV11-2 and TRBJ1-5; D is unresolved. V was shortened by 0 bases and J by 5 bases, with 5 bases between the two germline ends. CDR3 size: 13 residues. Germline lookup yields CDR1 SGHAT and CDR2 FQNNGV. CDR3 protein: CASSLEGDQPQHF. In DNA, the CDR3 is TGTGCCAGCAGCTTAGAGGGAGATCAGCCCCAGCATTTT.

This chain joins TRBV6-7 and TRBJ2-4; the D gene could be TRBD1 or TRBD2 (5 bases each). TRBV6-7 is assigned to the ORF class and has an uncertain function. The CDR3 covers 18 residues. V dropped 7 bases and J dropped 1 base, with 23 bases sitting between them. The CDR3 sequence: CASTLEWGRGAAKNIQYF. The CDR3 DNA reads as TGTGCCAGCACCCTAGAGTGGGGACGGGGAGCGGCCAAAAACATTCAGTACTTC.